This T cell receptor (beta chain) was recorded in a study of blood T cells in healthy people across ages. Study-level findings and limits: Long-lived donors carried more naive CD4+ cells and greater diversity than aged donors.

Then a second PCR, running about 6 to 11 cycles, was carried out with a sample-barcoded 5' primer and a J-beta primer mix. TCRdb ran MiXCR on the 5' RACE reads and lists one entry per CDR3 protein. Of about 680,000 distinct CDR3 sequences in the sample, more than 40% were seen once. A word on this clonotype: The target antigen is unknown.

V trimming: 6 bases; J trimming: 7 bases; junction bases outside the gene matches: 12. There are 14 residues in the CDR3. Germline V gene data show CDR1 as DFQATT and CDR2 as SNEGSKA (reference sequence). The chain employs TRBV20-1 and TRBJ2-7; 10 bases are a match to TRBD1. The specimen was blood. The sequence derives from a woman in her fifties or sixties in good health. CDR3 region: CSAPRTGGWNEQYF. The CDR3 nucleotides read TGCAGTGCCCCCCGGACAGGGGGTTGGAATGAGCAGTACTTC.